The present TCR beta chain was sequenced within a study of blood T cell repertoires in COVID-19. Overall study context: Samples taken during acute and convalescent COVID-19 were collected in the United States, Italy and Spain. T cells, B-cell-depleted T cells, or PBMCs provided the cDNA or gDNA that served as material.

This CDR3 spans 12 amino acids. The V and J ends lost 6 bases and 5 bases respectively, with 8 bases between them. As handled by the study authors: Amplification with reference gene primers provided the estimates of nucleated cell counts. TCRdb's table, derived via immunoSEQ multiplex PCR, lists solely in-frame clones and lacks some. Clone size and the V and J calls come from that table; the DNA yielded D and trimming. The sample holds 200,000 to 300,000 clones; about 88% are singletons and the top ten take roughly 2%. The gene calls are TRBV12-3 or TRBV12-4 and TRBJ2-1; D remains ambiguous. The sequence was obtained from a man aged 25 to 40 with active or convalescent COVID-19. The source material was peripheral blood. CDR3 amino acids: CASRNNNNEQFF. CDR3 nucleotides: TGTGCCAGCAGAAATAATAACAATGAGCAGTTCTTC.